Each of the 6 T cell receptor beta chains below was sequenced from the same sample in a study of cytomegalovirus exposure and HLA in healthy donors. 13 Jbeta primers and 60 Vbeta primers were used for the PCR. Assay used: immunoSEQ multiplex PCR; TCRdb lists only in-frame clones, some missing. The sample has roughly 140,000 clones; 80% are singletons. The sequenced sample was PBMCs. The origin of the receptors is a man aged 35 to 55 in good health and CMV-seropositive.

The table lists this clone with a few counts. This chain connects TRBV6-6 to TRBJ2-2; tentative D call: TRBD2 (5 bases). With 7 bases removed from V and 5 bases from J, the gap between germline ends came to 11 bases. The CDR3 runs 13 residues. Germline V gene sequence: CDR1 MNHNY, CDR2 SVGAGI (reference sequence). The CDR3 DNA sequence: TGTGCCAGCACCCGAACGGGGACCGGGGAGCTGTTTTTT. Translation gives CASTRTGTGELFF.

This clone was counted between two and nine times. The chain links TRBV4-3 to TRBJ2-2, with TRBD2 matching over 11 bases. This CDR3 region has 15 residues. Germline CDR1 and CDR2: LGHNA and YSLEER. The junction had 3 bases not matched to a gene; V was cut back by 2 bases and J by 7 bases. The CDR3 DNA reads TGCGCCAGCAGCCAAATAGCGGGGGGGGTCGGGGAGCTGTTTTTT. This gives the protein CASSQIAGGVGELFF.

The CDR3, as DNA: TGTGCCAGCAGCCATCGGGAGGTTACGAACACTGAAGCTTTCTTT. Protein product: CASSHREVTNTEAFF. The chain links TRBV11-2 to TRBJ1-1; D unresolved. V lost 5 bases and J lost 1, with 14 bases in between. The germline gives CDR1 SGHAT, CDR2 FQNNGV. This CDR3 comprises 15 residues.

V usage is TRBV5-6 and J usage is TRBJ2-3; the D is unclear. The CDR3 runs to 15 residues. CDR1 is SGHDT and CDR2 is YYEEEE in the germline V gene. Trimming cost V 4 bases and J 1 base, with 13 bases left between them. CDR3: CASSRIGGGTDTQYF. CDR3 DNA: TGTGCCAGCAGCCGAATCGGTGGTGGCACAGATACGCAGTATTTT.

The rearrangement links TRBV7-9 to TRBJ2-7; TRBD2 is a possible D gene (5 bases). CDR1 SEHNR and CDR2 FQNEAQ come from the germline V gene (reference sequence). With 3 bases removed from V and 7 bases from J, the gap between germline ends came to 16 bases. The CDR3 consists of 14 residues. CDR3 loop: CASSLGGPRGEQYF. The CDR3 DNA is TGTGCCAGCAGCTTGGGCGGCCCTCGAGGGGAGCAGTACTTC.

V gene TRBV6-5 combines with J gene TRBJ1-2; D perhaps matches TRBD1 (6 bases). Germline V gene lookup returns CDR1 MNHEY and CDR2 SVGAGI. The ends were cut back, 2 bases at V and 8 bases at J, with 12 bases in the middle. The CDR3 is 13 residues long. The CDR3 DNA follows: TGTGCCAGCAGTTACCGCAGACAGGAAGGCTACACCTTC. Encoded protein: CASSYRRQEGYTF.